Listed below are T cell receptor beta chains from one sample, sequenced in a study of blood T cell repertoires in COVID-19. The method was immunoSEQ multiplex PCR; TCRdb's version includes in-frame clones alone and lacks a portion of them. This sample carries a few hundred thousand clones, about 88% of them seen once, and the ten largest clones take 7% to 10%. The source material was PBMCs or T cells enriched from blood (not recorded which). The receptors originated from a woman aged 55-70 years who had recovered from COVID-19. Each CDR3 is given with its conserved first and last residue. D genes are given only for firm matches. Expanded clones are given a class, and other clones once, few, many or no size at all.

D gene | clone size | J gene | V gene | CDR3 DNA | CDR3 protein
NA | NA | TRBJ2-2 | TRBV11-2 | TGTGCCAGCAGCTTAGAGGGGGCTGGGGAGCTGTTTTTT | CASSLEGAGELFF
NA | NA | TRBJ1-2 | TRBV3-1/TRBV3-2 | TGTGCCAGCAGCCGTGGCAGCCCGGGAGGCTACACCTTC | CASSRGSPGGYTF
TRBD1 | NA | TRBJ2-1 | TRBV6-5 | TGTGCCAGCAGTTTCCGGGACAGGAGCTCCTACAATGAGCAGTTCTTC | CASSFRDRSSYNEQFF
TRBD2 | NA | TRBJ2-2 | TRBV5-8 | TGTGCCAGCAGCTTGGTGGTTTCCAGCGGGGGTGCCGGGGAGCTGTTTTTT | CASSLVVSSGGAGELFF
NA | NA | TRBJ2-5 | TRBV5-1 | TGCGCCAGCAGCTTTAAGGGGGAGACCCAGTACTTC | CASSFKGETQYF
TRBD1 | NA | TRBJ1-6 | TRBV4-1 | TGCGCCAGCAGCCAAGGACAGGGATATGGTTCACCCCTCCACTTT | CASSQGQGYGSPLHF
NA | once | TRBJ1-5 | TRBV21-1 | TGTGCCGGGTTACGACAGGGGGGAAATAGCAATCAGCCCCAGCATTTT | CAGLRQGGNSNQPQHF
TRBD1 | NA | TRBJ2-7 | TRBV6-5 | TGTGCCAGCAGCTCCTTCGGGACAGGTTCCTACGAGCAGTACTTC | CASSSFGTGSYEQYF
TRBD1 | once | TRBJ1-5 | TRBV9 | TGTGCCAGCAGCGTAGACACAGGGGGCGGTCAGCCCCAGCATTTT | CASSVDTGGGQPQHF
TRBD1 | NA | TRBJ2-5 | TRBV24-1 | TGTGCCACCAGTGATCCCGGACAGGGGGGGAAATTCCAAGAGACCCAGTACTTC | CATSDPGQGGKFQETQYF
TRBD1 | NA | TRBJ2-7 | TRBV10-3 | TGTGCCATCAGTGTAGGGACAGGAAGTACGGGCGAGCAGTACTTC | CAISVGTGSTGEQYF